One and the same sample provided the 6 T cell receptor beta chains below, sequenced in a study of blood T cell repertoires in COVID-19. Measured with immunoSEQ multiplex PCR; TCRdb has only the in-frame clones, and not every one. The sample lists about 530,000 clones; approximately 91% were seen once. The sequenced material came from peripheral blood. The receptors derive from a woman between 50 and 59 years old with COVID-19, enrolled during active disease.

CDR3 DNA sequence: TGCGCCAGCAGCCAAGAGGGGGCAGGGTCAAGCTCTGGAAACACCATATATTTT. This translates into CASSQEGAGSSSGNTIYF. The chain is built from TRBV10-2 and TRBJ1-3, with 7 nucleotides matching TRBD1. This CDR3 is built from 18 residues. Looked up from germline, CDR1 is WSHSY and CDR2 is SAAADI. V shed 6 bases and J 0 bases; nucleotides not matched to a gene: 14.

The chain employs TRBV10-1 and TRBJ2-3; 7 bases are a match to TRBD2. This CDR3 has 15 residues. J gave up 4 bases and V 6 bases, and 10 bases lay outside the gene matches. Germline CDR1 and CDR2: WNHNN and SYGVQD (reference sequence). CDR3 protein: CASSSVERGSDTQYF. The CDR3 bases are TGCGCCAGCAGCTCTGTGGAGCGGGGCTCAGATACGCAGTATTTT.

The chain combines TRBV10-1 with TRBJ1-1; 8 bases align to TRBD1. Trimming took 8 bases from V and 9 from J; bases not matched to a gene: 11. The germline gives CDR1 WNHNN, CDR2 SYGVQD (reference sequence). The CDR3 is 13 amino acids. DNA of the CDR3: TGCGCCAGCTCGATCTCGACAGGGGATAAAGCTTTCTTT. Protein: CASSISTGDKAFF.

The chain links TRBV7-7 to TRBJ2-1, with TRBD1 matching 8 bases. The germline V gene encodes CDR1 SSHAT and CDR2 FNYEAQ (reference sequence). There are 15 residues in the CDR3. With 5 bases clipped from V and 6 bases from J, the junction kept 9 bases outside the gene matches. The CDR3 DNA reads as TGTGCCAGCAGCGCTACAGGGGGTGGTGGCAATGAGCAGTTCTTC. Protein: CASSATGGGGNEQFF. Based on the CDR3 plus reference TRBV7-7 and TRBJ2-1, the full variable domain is GAGVSQSPRYKVTKRGQDVTLRCDPISSHATLYWYQQALGQGPEFLTYFNYEAQPDKSGLPSDRFSAERPEGSISTLTIQRTEQRDSAMYRCASSATGGGGNEQFFGPGTRLTVL.

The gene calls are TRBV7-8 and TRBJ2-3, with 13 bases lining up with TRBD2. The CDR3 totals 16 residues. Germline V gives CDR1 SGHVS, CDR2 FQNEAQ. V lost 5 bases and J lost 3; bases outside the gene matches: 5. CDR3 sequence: CASSPATSGGTDTQYF. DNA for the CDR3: TGTGCCAGCAGCCCGGCGACTAGCGGGGGGACAGATACGCAGTATTTT.

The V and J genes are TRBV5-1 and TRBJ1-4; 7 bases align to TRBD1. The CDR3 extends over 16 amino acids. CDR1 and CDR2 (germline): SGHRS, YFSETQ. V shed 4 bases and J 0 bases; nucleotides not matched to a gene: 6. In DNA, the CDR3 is TGCGCCAGCAGCACCGGGACAGTTGCAACTAATGAAAAACTGTTTTTT. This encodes CASSTGTVATNEKLFF.